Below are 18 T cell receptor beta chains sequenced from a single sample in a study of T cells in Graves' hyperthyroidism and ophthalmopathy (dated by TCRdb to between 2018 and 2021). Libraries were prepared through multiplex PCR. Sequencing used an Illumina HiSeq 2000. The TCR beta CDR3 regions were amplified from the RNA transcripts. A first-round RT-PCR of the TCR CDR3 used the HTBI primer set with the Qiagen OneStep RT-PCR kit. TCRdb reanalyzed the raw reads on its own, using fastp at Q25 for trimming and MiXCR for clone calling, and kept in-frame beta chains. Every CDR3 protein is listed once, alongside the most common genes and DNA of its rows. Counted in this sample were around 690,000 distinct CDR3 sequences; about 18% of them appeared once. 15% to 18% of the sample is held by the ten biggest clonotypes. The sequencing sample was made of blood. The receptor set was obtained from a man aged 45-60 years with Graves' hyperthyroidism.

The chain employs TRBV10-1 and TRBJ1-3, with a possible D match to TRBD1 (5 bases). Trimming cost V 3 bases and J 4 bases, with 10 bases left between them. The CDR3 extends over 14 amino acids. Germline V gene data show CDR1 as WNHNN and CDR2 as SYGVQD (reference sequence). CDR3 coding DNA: TGCGCCAGCAGTGAATCTGGGACGGGAAACACCATATATTTT. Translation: CASSESGTGNTIYF.

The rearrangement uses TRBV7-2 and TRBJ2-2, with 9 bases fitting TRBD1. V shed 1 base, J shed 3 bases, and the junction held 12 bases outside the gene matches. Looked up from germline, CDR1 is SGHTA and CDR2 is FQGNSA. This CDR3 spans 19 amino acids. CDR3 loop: CASSLDSFKGQGHTGELFF. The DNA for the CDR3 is TGTGCCAGCAGCTTAGATTCGTTCAAGGGACAGGGACACACCGGGGAGCTGTTTTTT.

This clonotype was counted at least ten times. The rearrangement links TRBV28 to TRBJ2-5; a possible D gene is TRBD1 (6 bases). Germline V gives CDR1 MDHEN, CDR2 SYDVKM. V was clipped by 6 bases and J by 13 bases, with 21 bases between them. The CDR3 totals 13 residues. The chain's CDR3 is CASSPPNPTGLYF. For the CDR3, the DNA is TGTGCCAGCAGCCCGCCAAACCCGACAGGATTGTACTTC.

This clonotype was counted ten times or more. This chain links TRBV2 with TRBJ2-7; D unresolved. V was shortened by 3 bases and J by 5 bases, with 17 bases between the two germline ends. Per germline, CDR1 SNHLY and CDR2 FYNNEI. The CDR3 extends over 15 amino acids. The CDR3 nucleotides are TGTGCCAGCAGTGAGTTTAAGGCTGTGAGCGACGAGCAGTACTTC. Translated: CASSEFKAVSDEQYF.

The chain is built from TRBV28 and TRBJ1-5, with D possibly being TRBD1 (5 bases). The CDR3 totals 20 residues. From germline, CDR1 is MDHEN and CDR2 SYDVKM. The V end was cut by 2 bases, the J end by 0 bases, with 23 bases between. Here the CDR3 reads CASSLSLRSGQGNSNQPQHF. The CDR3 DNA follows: TGTGCCAGCAGTTTAAGTCTCCGGTCGGGGCAGGGTAATAGCAATCAGCCCCAGCATTTT. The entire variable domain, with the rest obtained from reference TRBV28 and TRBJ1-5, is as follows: DVKVTQSSRYLVKRTGEKVFLECVQDMDHENMFWYRQDPGLGLRLIYFSYDVKMKEKGDIPEGYSVSREKKERFSLILESASTNQTSMYLCASSLSLRSGQGNSNQPQHFGDGTRLSIL.

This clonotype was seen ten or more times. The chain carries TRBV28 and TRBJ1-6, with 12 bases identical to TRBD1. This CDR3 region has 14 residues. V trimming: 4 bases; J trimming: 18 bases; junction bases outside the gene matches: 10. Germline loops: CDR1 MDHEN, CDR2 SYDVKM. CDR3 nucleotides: TGTGCCAGCAGTTCGGGACAGGGGGCCTTAGGTACCCACTTT. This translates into CASSSGQGALGTHF.

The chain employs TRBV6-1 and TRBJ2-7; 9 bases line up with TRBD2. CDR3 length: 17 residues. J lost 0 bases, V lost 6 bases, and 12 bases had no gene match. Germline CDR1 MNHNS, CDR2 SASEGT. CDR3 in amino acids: CASSSGTSLISSYEQYF. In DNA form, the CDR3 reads TGTGCCAGCAGCTCCGGGACTAGCTTAATTAGCTCCTACGAGCAGTACTTC.

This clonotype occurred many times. The CDR3 protein is CATAAGQSSYNEQFF. Here the CDR3 DNA reads TGTGCCACCGCAGCGGGACAGTCGTCCTACAATGAGCAGTTCTTC. The V call is TRBV15, the J call TRBJ2-1; the D gene could be TRBD1 or TRBD2 (7 bases each). V lost 8 bases to trimming and J lost 1 base, with 15 bases between them. Germline V CDR1 and CDR2: LNHNV, YYDKDF (reference sequence). The CDR3 loop spans 15 amino acids.

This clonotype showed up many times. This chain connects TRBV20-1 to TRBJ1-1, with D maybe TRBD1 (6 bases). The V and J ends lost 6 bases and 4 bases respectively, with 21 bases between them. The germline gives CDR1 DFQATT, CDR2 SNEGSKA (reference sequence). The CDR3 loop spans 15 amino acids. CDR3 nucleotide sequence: TGCAGTGCCCGACAAGTCCGGACAGTGGGCACTGAAGCTTTCTTT. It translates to CSARQVRTVGTEAFF.

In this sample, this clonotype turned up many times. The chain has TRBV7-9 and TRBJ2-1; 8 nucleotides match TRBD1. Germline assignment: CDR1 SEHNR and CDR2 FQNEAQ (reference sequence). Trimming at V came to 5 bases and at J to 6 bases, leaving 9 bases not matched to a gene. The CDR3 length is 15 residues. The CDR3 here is CASSLMTGDRNEQFF. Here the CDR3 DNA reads TGTGCCAGCAGCCTTATGACAGGGGATCGCAATGAGCAGTTCTTC. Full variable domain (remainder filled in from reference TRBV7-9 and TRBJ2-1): DTGVSQNPRHKITKRGQNVTFRCDPISEHNRLYWYRQTLGQGPEFLTYFQNEAQLEKSRLLSDRFSAERPKGSFSTLEIQRTEQGDSAMYLCASSLMTGDRNEQFFGPGTRLTVL.

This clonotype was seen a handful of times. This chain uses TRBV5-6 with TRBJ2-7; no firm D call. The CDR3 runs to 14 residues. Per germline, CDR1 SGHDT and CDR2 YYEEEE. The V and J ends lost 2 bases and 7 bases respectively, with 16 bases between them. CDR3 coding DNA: TGTGCCAGCAGCTTAAGGCAGGCGAGCCTGGAGCAGTACTTC. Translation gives CASSLRQASLEQYF.

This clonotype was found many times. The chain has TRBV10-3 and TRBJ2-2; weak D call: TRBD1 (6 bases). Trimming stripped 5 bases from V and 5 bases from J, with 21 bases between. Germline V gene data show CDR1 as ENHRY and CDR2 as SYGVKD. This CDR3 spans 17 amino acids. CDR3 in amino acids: CAISWGPGLMWTGELFF. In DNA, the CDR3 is TGTGCCATCAGTTGGGGGCCAGGGTTGATGTGGACCGGGGAGCTGTTTTTT.

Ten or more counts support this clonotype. This CDR3 is CSVSRSAGEQFF. CDR3 nucleotides: TGCAGTGTATCCAGGAGCGCCGGTGAGCAGTTCTTC. The V and J genes are TRBV20-1 and TRBJ2-1; D is ambiguous. The CDR3 loop spans 12 amino acids. The V end lost 7 bases, the J end lost 9 bases, and 16 bases lay between the germline ends. CDR1 and CDR2 from the germline V gene are DFQATT and SNEGSKA (reference sequence).

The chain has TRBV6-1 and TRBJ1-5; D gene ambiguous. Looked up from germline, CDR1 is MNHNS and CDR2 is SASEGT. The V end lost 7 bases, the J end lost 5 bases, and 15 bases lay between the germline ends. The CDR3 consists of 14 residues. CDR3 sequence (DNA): TGTGCCAGCAAAATTAATACAGACGATCAGCCCCAGCATTTT. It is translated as CASKINTDDQPQHF.

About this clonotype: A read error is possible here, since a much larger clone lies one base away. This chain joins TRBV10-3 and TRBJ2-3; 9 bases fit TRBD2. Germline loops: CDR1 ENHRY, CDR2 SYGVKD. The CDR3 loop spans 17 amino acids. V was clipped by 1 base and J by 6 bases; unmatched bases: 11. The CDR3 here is CAISEFNEREEWDTQYF. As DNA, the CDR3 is TGTGCCATCAGTGAGTTCAATGAGCGGGAGGAATGGGATACGCAGTATTTT.

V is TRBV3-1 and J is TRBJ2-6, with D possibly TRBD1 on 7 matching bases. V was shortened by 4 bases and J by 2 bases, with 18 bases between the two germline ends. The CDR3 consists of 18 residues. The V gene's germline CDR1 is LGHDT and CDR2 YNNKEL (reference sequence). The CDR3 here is CASSPRGAGGTGANVLTF. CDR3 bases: TGTGCCAGCAGCCCCCGCGGGGCAGGGGGGACTGGGGCCAACGTCCTGACTTTC.

The CDR3 sequence is CASSSSGSPQETQYF. CDR3 nucleotides: TGTGCCAGCAGCTCTAGCGGGAGCCCTCAAGAGACCCAGTACTTC. J is TRBJ2-5 and V is TRBV11-2, with 10 bases fitting TRBD2. Germline V CDR1 and CDR2: SGHAT, FQNNGV. Germline trimming cut 4 bases from V and 2 bases from J; bases unmatched to any gene: 4. The CDR3 sequence is 15 residues long.

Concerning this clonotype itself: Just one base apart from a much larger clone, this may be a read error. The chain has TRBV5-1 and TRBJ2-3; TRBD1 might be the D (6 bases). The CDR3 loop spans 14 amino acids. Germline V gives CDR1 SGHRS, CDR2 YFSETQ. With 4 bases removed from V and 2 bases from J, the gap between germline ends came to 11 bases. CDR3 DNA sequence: TGCGCCAGCAGCGGCAGGGGAGCCACAGATACGCAGTATTTT. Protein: CASSGRGATDTQYF.